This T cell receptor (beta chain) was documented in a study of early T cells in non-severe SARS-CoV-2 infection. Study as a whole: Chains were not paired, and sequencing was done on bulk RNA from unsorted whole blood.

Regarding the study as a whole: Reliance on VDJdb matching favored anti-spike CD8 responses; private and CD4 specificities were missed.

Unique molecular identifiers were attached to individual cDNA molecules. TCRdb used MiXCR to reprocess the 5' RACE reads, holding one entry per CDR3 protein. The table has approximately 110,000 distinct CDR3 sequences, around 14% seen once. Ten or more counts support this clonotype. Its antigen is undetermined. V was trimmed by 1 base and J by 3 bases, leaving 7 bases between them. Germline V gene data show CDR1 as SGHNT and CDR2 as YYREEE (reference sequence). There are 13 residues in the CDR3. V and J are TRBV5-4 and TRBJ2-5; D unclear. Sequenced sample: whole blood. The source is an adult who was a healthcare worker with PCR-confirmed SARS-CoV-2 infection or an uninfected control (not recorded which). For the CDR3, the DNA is TGTGCCAGCAGCTTGACTGACGAAGAGACCCAGTACTTC. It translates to CASSLTDEETQYF.